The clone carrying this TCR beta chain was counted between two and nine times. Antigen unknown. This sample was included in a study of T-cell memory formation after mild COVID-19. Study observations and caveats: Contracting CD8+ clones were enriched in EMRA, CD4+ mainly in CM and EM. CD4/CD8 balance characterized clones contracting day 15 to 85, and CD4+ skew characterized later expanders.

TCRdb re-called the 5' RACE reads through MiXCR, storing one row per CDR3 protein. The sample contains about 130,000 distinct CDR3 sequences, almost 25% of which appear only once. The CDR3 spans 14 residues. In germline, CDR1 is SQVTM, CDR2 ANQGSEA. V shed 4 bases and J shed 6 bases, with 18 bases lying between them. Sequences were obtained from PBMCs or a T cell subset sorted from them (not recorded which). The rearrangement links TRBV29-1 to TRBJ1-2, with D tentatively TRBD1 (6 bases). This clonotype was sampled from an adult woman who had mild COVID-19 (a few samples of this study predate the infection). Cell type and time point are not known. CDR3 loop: CSVVGRGATDGYTF. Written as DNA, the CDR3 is TGCAGCGTTGTCGGCAGGGGCGCAACTGATGGCTACACCTTC.